The next 29 T cell receptor beta chains were all read from a single sample in a study of blood T cell repertoires in COVID-19. Sequencing was performed with immunoSEQ multiplex PCR; in TCRdb, only in-frame clones are kept and a portion is missing. The table includes about 200,000 clones, 70% to 90% detected once. The specimen was PBMCs or T cells enriched from blood (not recorded which). Receptor source: a middle-aged woman with acute COVID-19.

This clone came up a few times. The CDR3 nucleotides are TGTGCCATCAGCACAATCACAGGGGGGCCTGAAGCTTTCTTT. Its translation: CAISTITGGPEAFF. This chain joins TRBV10-3 and TRBJ1-1; 8 bases match TRBD1. J lost 6 bases, V lost 6 bases, and 9 bases had no gene match. Germline loops: CDR1 ENHRY, CDR2 SYGVKD. The CDR3 is 14 amino acids.

The genes are TRBV19 and TRBJ2-7, with D possibly TRBD2 on 6 matching bases. With 1 base removed from V and 2 bases from J, the gap between germline ends came to 6 bases. CDR3 length: 13 residues. Germline CDR1 is LNHDA and CDR2 is SQIVND (reference sequence). The chain's CDR3 is CASSIAGAYEQYF. In DNA form, the CDR3 reads TGTGCCAGTAGTATAGCGGGAGCCTACGAGCAGTACTTC.

The chain combines TRBV19 with TRBJ2-3, with no clear D. Germline values: CDR1 LNHDA, CDR2 SQIVND (reference sequence). The CDR3 is 15 amino acids. Trimming removed 3 bases at V and 0 bases at J, with 10 bases between. The CDR3 is CASSIQVFSTDTQYF. CDR3 coding DNA: TGTGCCAGTAGTATCCAGGTCTTTAGCACAGATACGCAGTATTTT.

CDR3 residues: CATSTLQGIDEQYF. CDR3 bases: TGTGCCACATCTACTCTACAGGGGATTGACGAGCAGTACTTC. The rearrangement links TRBV19 to TRBJ2-7; 7 bases are shared with TRBD1. The germline gives CDR1 LNHDA, CDR2 SQIVND (reference sequence). The CDR3 is made up of 14 amino acids. The V segment lost 10 bases and the J segment 5 bases; nucleotides outside the gene matches: 14.

With respect to this clone: Other DNA sequences within the sample encode an identical CDR3. The chain links TRBV19 to TRBJ2-7; D not certain. The CDR3 consists of 12 residues. Between the trimmed V and J ends, which lost 5 bases and 1 base, there was a span of 6 bases. From germline, CDR1 is LNHDA and CDR2 SQIVND (reference sequence). The CDR3 sequence is CASSPGSYEQYF. CDR3 DNA: TGTGCCAGTAGTCCAGGATCCTACGAGCAGTACTTC.

This sequence joins TRBV12-3 or TRBV12-4 and TRBJ2-3, with TRBD2 matching 9 bases. The ends lost 4 bases at V and 10 bases at J; junction bases unmatched: 6. CDR3 length: 13 amino acids. The CDR3 DNA is TGTGCCAGCAGTTCGGTTGCGGGAGGGCCGCAGTATTTT. It is translated as CASSSVAGGPQYF.

The chain employs TRBV15 and TRBJ2-4; 12 bases align to TRBD1. The CDR3 totals 16 residues. Germline V gives CDR1 LNHNV, CDR2 YYDKDF (reference sequence). With 0 bases clipped from V and 8 bases from J, the junction kept 5 bases outside the gene matches. The CDR3 here is CATSREGGQGADIQYF. CDR3 in DNA: TGTGCCACCAGCAGAGAGGGGGGACAGGGGGCGGACATTCAGTACTTC. Using reference TRBV15 and TRBJ2-4 for the parts outside the CDR3, the full variable domain is DAMVIQNPRYQVTQFGKPVTLSCSQTLNHNVMYWYQQKSSQAPKLLFHYYDKDFNNEADTPDNFQSRRPNTSFCFLDIRSPGLGDTAMYLCATSREGGQGADIQYFGAGTRLSVL.

This clone came up once. The chain joins TRBV4-2 to TRBJ1-1; a possible D gene is TRBD1 (6 bases). Trimming removed 0 bases at V and 4 bases at J, with 12 bases between. Germline V gene data show CDR1 as LGHNA and CDR2 as YNFKEQ. CDR3 size: 15 residues. The CDR3 loop reads CASSQDGQGFTEAFF. CDR3 sequence (DNA): TGTGCCAGCAGCCAAGATGGCCAGGGGTTCACTGAAGCTTTCTTT.

The chain recombines TRBV30 with TRBJ2-6, with 8 bases lining up with TRBD2. CDR3 length: 20 residues. V lost 0 bases, J lost 0 bases, and 13 bases stayed unmatched. Germline V gene data show CDR1 as GTSNPN and CDR2 as SVGIG (reference sequence). In DNA, the CDR3 is TGTGCCTGGAGTGTAAATAGATTACTAGCGGTGAACTCTGGGGCCAACGTCCTGACTTTC. It is translated as CAWSVNRLLAVNSGANVLTF.

This chain joins TRBV6-5 and TRBJ2-1, with a possible D match to TRBD2 (6 bases). This CDR3 is 15 amino acids long. Looked up from germline, CDR1 is MNHEY and CDR2 is SVGAGI. V lost 8 bases to trimming and J lost 5 bases, with 19 bases between them. CDR3 nucleotide sequence: TGTGCCAGCCTCCCCCGGGGCAGGGAGGACAATGAGCAGTTCTTC. It translates to CASLPRGREDNEQFF.

The chain is built from TRBV2 and TRBJ2-2; 8 bases agree with TRBD1. The CDR3 runs to 15 residues. Germline-derived CDR1 and CDR2 are SNHLY and FYNNEI. V shed 6 bases, J shed 3 bases, and the junction held 6 bases outside the gene matches. The CDR3 protein is CASRVQGAYTGELFF. CDR3 bases: TGTGCCAGCAGGGTCCAGGGGGCGTACACCGGGGAGCTGTTTTTT.

This chain connects TRBV11-3 to TRBJ2-2; D ambiguous. The germline V gene encodes CDR1 SGHNT and CDR2 YENEEA. V lost 5 bases and J 4 bases, leaving 5 bases between the germline ends. The CDR3 runs 12 residues. DNA for the CDR3: TGTGCCAGCAGCCCATCCACCGGGGAGCTGTTTTTT. Protein sequence: CASSPSTGELFF.

The chain carries TRBV3-1 (or the pseudogene TRBV3-2) and TRBJ1-5; D is unresolved. This CDR3 spans 13 amino acids. Trimming removed 0 bases from V and 7 bases from J, with 7 bases in between. CDR1 is LGHDT and CDR2 is YNNKEL in the germline V gene (reference sequence). CDR3 residues: CASSQDIRQPQHF. The CDR3 DNA reads as TGTGCCAGCAGCCAAGACATCAGGCAGCCCCAGCATTTT.

The sample holds one count of this clone. V is TRBV7-2 and J is TRBJ2-7; 7 bases are shared with TRBD1. Trimming at V came to 9 bases and at J to 0 bases, leaving 8 bases not matched to a gene. This CDR3 is built from 14 residues. CDR1 SGHTA and CDR2 FQGNSA come from the germline V gene. CDR3 nucleotide sequence: TGTGCCAGTCTCTACAGGGGTGACTCCTACGAGCAGTACTTC. Protein product: CASLYRGDSYEQYF.

The CDR3, as DNA: TGCGCCAGCAGCCAAGAAGCAGGGAGGTATAATTCACCCCTCCACTTT. Translating gives CASSQEAGRYNSPLHF. J is TRBJ1-6 and V is TRBV4-1; D perhaps matches TRBD1 (5 bases). Germline CDR1 reads MGHRA; CDR2 reads YSYEKL. V shed 0 bases and J shed 4 bases, with 10 bases lying between them. The CDR3 loop spans 16 amino acids.

This clone occurred once. The chain uses TRBV29-1 and TRBJ2-7; D might be TRBD1 (6 bases). Trimming stripped 4 bases from V and 3 bases from J, with 16 bases between. CDR1 is SQVTM and CDR2 is ANQGSEA in the germline V gene. This CDR3 has 14 amino acids. Written as DNA, the CDR3 is TGCAGCGTTGTCCCCGGGACACCTATCTACGAGCAGTACTTC. As protein: CSVVPGTPIYEQYF.

The chain couples TRBV6-1 to TRBJ1-5; D is unresolved. Trimming pared 2 bases from V and 6 bases from J, leaving 8 bases between. Germline V lookup: CDR1 MNHNS, CDR2 SASEGT. The CDR3 spans 13 residues. The CDR3 nucleotides read TGTGCCAGCAGTGAACTGACGGGTCAGCCCCAGCATTTT. This gives the protein CASSELTGQPQHF.

The chain has TRBV29-1 and TRBJ1-3; tentatively, D is TRBD1 (6 bases). CDR1 is SQVTM and CDR2 is ANQGSEA in the germline V gene. CDR3 length: 12 amino acids. Trimming removed 6 bases at V and 4 bases at J, with 10 bases between. The DNA for the CDR3 is TGCAGCGTCACAGGGCCGGGAAACACCATATATTTT. Protein: CSVTGPGNTIYF.

This chain links TRBV6-2 or TRBV6-3 with TRBJ2-7; D is unclear. This CDR3 comprises 12 residues. The V gene's germline CDR1 is MNHEY and CDR2 SVGEGT. V lost 4 bases, J lost 6 bases, and 10 bases lay in between. The chain's CDR3 is CASSFSLSEQYF. The CDR3 DNA sequence: TGTGCCAGCAGTTTTTCTCTCTCCGAGCAGTACTTC.

The V call is TRBV27, the J call TRBJ1-5; 8 bases match TRBD1. CDR3 length: 16 amino acids. With 2 bases clipped from V and 6 bases from J, the junction kept 9 bases outside the gene matches. Germline V gives CDR1 MNHEY, CDR2 SMNVEV (reference sequence). CDR3 nucleotides: TGTGCCAGCAGTTTAGGCTCAGGGGGCTTTGCTCAGCCCCAGCATTTT. It yields the protein CASSLGSGGFAQPQHF.

The V call is TRBV27, the J call TRBJ2-5; D perhaps matches TRBD1 (5 bases). From germline, CDR1 is MNHEY and CDR2 SMNVEV (reference sequence). The CDR3 contains 14 residues. Trimming took 6 bases from V and 5 from J, leaving 16 bases between them. In DNA form, the CDR3 reads TGTGCCAGCAGCCAGTACAGGTTCCAGGAGACCCAGTACTTC. Protein: CASSQYRFQETQYF.

The chain carries TRBV25-1 and TRBJ2-3, with D maybe TRBD1 (6 bases). V was clipped by 4 bases and J by 4 bases, with 12 bases between them. Germline lookup yields CDR1 MGHDK and CDR2 SYGVNS. The CDR3 length is 14 residues. For the CDR3, the DNA is TGTGCCAGCAGTGTCCAGGGGATAGCAGATACGCAGTATTTT. The encoded protein is CASSVQGIADTQYF.

This clone was detected only once. The chain couples TRBV14 to TRBJ1-3; D is unclear. CDR1 and CDR2 (germline): SGHDN, FVKESK. CDR3 size: 16 residues. V was clipped by 4 bases and J by 1 base, with 14 bases between them. The CDR3 sequence is CASSPVPGISGNTIYF. CDR3 nucleotide sequence: TGTGCCAGCAGCCCCGTGCCGGGGATTTCTGGAAACACCATATATTTT. Together with reference TRBV14 and TRBJ1-3, the CDR3 gives the full variable domain: EAGVTQFPSHSVIEKGQTVTLRCDPISGHDNLYWYRRVMGKEIKFLLHFVKESKQDESGMPNNRFLAERTGGTYSTLKVQPAELEDSGVYFCASSPVPGISGNTIYFGEGSWLTVV.

This chain links TRBV7-2 with TRBJ1-1; a possible D gene is TRBD1 (5 bases). The V end lost 1 base, the J end lost 11 bases, and 14 bases lay between the germline ends. The CDR3 loop spans 13 amino acids. From germline, CDR1 is SGHTA and CDR2 FQGNSA. The CDR3: CASSLDSSGDAFF. The CDR3 DNA is TGTGCCAGCAGCTTAGACTCTTCGGGGGACGCTTTCTTT.

This clone was counted between two and nine times. The gene calls are TRBV6-5 and TRBJ1-5; 10 bases agree with TRBD1. Per germline, CDR1 MNHEY and CDR2 SVGAGI. J lost 2 bases, V lost 7 bases, and 5 bases had no gene match. The CDR3 is 15 residues long. The CDR3 DNA reads as TGTGCCAGCACCAGGGACAGGGGCGGCAATCAGCCCCAGCATTTT. It codes for CASTRDRGGNQPQHF.

This clone was counted a few times. This chain connects TRBV7-9 to TRBJ1-1; no clear D. The CDR3 consists of 13 residues. V lost 5 bases and J 1 base, leaving 8 bases between the germline ends. Germline V gene lookup returns CDR1 SEHNR and CDR2 FQNEAQ (reference sequence). CDR3 DNA sequence: TGTGCCAGCAGCCCAACAAAGAACACTGAAGCTTTCTTT. Protein: CASSPTKNTEAFF.

The chain joins TRBV29-1 to TRBJ1-2, with a weak D call TRBD1 (6 bases). Germline lookup yields CDR1 SQVTM and CDR2 ANQGSEA. This CDR3 contains 13 residues. V was trimmed by 4 bases and J by 7 bases, leaving 16 bases between them. CDR3 protein: CSVVHRADGGYTF. In DNA, the CDR3 is TGCAGCGTTGTTCACAGGGCTGATGGTGGCTACACCTTC.

The rearrangement links TRBV15 to TRBJ2-2; no reliable D call. Trimming shortened V by 0 bases and J by 2 bases, and 4 bases separated the two germline ends. The germline CDR1 and CDR2 sequences are LNHNV and YYDKDF (reference sequence). The CDR3 is made up of 14 amino acids. CDR3: CATSRDLNTGELFF. The CDR3 nucleotides read TGTGCCACCAGCAGAGATTTAAACACCGGGGAGCTGTTTTTT.

This chain uses TRBV28 with TRBJ1-3; TRBD1 might be the D (5 bases). This CDR3 is 15 amino acids long. V was shortened by 7 bases and J by 2 bases, with 15 bases between the two germline ends. Germline loops: CDR1 MDHEN, CDR2 SYDVKM. This chain's CDR3 is CASNYGGSPGNTIYF. The CDR3 DNA follows: TGTGCCAGCAACTACGGGGGGTCCCCTGGAAACACCATATATTTT.